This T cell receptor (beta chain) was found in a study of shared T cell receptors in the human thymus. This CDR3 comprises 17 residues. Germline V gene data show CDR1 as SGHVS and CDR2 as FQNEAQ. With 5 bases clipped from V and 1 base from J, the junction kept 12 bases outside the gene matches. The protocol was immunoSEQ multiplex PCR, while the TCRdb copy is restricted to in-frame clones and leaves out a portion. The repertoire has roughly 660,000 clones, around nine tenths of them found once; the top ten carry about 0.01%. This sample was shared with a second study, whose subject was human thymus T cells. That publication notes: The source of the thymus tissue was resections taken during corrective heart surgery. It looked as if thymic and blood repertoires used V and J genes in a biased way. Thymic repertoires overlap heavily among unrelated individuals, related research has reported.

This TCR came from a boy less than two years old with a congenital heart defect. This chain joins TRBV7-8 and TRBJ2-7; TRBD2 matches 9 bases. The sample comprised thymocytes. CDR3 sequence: CASSLIAGGPGSYEQYF. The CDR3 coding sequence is TGTGCCAGCAGCCTAATCGCGGGAGGGCCGGGGTCCTACGAGCAGTACTTC.